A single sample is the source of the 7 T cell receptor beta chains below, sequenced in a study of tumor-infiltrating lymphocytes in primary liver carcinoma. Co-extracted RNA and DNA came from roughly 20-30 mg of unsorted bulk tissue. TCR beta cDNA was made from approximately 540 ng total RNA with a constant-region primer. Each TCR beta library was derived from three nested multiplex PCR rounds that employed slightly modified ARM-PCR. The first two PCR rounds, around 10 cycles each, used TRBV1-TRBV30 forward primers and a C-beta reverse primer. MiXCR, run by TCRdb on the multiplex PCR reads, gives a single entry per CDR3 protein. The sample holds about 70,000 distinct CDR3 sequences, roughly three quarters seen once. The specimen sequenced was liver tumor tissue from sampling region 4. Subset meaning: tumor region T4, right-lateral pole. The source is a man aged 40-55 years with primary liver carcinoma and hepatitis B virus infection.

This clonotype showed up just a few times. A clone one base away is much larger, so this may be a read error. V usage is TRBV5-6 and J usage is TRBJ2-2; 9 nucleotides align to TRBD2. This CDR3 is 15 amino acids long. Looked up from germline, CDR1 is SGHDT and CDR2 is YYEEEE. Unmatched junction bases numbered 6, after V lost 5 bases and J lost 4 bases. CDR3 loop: CASSDSGRPTGELFF. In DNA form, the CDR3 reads TGTGCCAGCAGTGATAGCGGGAGACCCACCGGGGAGCTGTTTTTT.

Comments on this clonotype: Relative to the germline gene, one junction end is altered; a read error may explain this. The CDR3 spells CTSSGSYWDGELLF. CDR3 nucleotides: TGTACCAGCTCAGGGTCGTACTGGGACGGGGAGCTGTTATTT. V gene TRBV6-5 combines with J gene TRBJ2-2; D is tentatively TRBD1 or TRBD2 (5 bases each). CDR1 is MNHEY and CDR2 is SVGAGI in the germline V gene. CDR3 length equals 14 residues.

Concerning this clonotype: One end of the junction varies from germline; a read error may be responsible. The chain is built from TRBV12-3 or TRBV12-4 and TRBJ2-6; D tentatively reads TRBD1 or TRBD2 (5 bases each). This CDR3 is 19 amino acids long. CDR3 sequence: CASIIGVGAIYSGANVLTF. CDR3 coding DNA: TGTGCTAGCATTATAGGGGTCGGGGCGATATACTCTGGGGCCAACGTCCTGACTTTC.

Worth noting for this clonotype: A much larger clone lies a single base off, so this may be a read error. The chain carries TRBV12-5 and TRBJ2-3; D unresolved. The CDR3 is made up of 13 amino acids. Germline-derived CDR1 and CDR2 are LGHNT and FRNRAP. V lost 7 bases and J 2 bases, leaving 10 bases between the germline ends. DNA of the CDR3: TGTGCTAGTGATGGGTCGTCCACAGATACGCAGTATTTT. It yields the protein CASDGSSTDTQYF.

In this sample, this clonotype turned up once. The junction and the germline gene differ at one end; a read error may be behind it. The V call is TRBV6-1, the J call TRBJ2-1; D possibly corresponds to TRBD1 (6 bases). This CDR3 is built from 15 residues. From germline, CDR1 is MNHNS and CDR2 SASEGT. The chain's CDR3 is CASSVRAGAEDEQSF. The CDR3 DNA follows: TGTGCCAGCAGTGTACGGGCAGGGGCAGAGGATGAGCAGTCCTTC.

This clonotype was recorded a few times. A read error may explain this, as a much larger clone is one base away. The CDR3 loop is CASSLTGPAVYEQYF. For the CDR3, the DNA is TGCGCCAGCAGCTTGACAGGTCCAGCGGTCTACGAGCAGTACTTC. The chain has TRBV5-1 and TRBJ2-7; either TRBD1 or TRBD2 may supply D (5 bases each). CDR3 length equals 15 residues. The germline V and J ends were trimmed by 1 base and 3 bases, with 14 bases remaining between them. Germline values: CDR1 SGHRS, CDR2 YFSETQ.

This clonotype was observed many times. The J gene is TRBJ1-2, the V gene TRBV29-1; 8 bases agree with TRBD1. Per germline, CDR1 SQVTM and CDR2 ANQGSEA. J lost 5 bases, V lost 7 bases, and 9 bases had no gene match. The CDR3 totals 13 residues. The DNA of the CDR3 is TGCAGCGGTAACTTTCAGGGGGCTTATGGCTACACCTTC. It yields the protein CSGNFQGAYGYTF.